This T cell receptor beta chain came from a study of Graves' ophthalmopathy and Graves' hyperthyroidism. Study at large: Before any treatment was given, at initial diagnosis, peripheral blood was collected. Findings of the study overall: The study's model predicted ophthalmopathy progression at approximately 71% sensitivity and around 75% specificity.

Using RNA transcripts, the TCR beta CDR3 regions were amplified. HTBI primers were employed in first-round RT-PCR, then a second-round multiplex PCR followed. Each CDR3 protein gets one entry after TCRdb re-called the multiplex PCR reads with MiXCR. Of roughly 610,000 distinct CDR3 sequences listed, 20% to 25% are singletons. This clonotype has ten or more counts. Its antigen is unknown. The germline V gene has CDR1 DFQATT and CDR2 SNEGSKA (reference sequence). The CDR3 runs 14 residues. Unmatched junction bases numbered 3, after V lost 1 base and J lost 9 bases. The sequenced sample was peripheral blood. V and J are TRBV20-1 and TRBJ1-6; 10 bases agree with TRBD1. The receptor's source is a young woman with stable Graves' hyperthyroidism. Some clones in this sample may be carry-over from other donors' samples. The CDR3 DNA sequence: TGCAGTGCTAGAGCGGGACAGGGGACTTCACCCCTCCACTTT. This gives the protein CSARAGQGTSPLHF.